The 8 T cell receptor beta chains below were found in one sample sequenced in a study of tumour-infiltrating T cells in Burkitt lymphoma (dated by TCRdb to 2020 to 2021). Libraries came from the immunoSEQ multiplex PCR assay. TCRdb stores this immuneACCESS table with in-frame sequences only. Part of the clones is absent; in the studies checked, under half of the shortfall reflects unresolved V genes, and no reason is known for the rest. This sample is represented by nearly 5,500 clones; more than 8% of them were singletons. The ten top clones hold approximately 2.1% of the sample. The sequenced sample was tumor tissue. The origin of the receptors is a human donor with diffuse large B-cell lymphoma.

The V and J genes are TRBV6-5 and TRBJ1-2; perhaps TRBD1 as D (5 bases). V lost 5 bases, J lost 8 bases, and 18 bases lay in between. From germline, CDR1 is MNHEY and CDR2 SVGAGI. This CDR3 is 14 amino acids long. The CDR3 bases are TGTGCCAGCAGTACCCGGGACGGCCAATGGGGCTACACCTTC. It translates to CASSTRDGQWGYTF.

This clone is judged medium-sized. This chain joins TRBV11-2 and TRBJ2-7, with 9 bases identical to TRBD1. This CDR3 is 14 amino acids long. From germline, CDR1 is SGHAT and CDR2 FQNNGV. Losses at the gene ends were 5 bases for V and 2 bases for J; bases not matched to a gene: 4. CDR3 residues: CASSPWTGAYEQYF. CDR3 DNA sequence: TGTGCCAGCAGCCCCTGGACAGGGGCCTACGAGCAGTACTTC. Together with reference TRBV11-2 and TRBJ2-7, the CDR3 gives the full variable domain: EAGVAQSPRYKIIEKRQSVAFWCNPISGHATLYWYQQILGQGPKLLIQFQNNGVVDDSQLPKDRFSAERLKGVDSTLKIQPAKLEDSAVYLCASSPWTGAYEQYFGPGTRLTVT.

This chain connects TRBV15 to TRBJ2-5; no definite D call. The length of the CDR3 is 15 residues. Trimming removed 1 base from V and 2 bases from J, with 11 bases in between. Germline V gene sequence: CDR1 LNHNV, CDR2 YYDKDF (reference sequence). The CDR3 reads CATSRGGRPQETQYF. CDR3 coding DNA: TGTGCCACCAGCAGAGGAGGTCGTCCTCAAGAGACCCAGTACTTC.

The V and J genes are TRBV15 and TRBJ2-5; 9 nucleotides line up with TRBD2. Germline CDR1 reads LNHNV; CDR2 reads YYDKDF (reference sequence). The V gene end was trimmed by 5 bases and the J gene end by 5 bases; junction bases not matched to a gene: 9. The CDR3 has 15 residues. CDR3 nucleotides: TGTGCCACCAGCGGTAGCGGGGGACGGTATGAGACCCAGTACTTC. It translates to CATSGSGGRYETQYF.

The CDR3 loop reads CASTPLRTGFEQYF. For the CDR3, the DNA is TGTGCCAGCACGCCGTTAAGGACAGGATTCGAGCAGTACTTC. The chain has TRBV6-4 and TRBJ2-7, with TRBD1 identical over 7 bases. The V segment lost 7 bases and the J segment 6 bases; nucleotides outside the gene matches: 12. Germline V gene data show CDR1 as MRHNA and CDR2 as SNTAGT. This CDR3 contains 14 residues.

The rearrangement joins TRBV7-9 to TRBJ2-1; D uncertain. Germline V CDR1 and CDR2: SEHNR, FQNEAQ (reference sequence). The CDR3 is 11 residues long. V dropped 2 bases and J dropped 13 bases, with 9 bases sitting between them. The CDR3 nucleotides are TGTGCCAGCAGCTTACCGGATCATCAGTTCTTC. It specifies CASSLPDHQFF. Full variable domain (outside the CDR3, taken from reference TRBV7-9 and TRBJ2-1): DTGVSQNPRHKITKRGQNVTFRCDPISEHNRLYWYRQTLGQGPEFLTYFQNEAQLEKSRLLSDRFSAERPKGSFSTLEIQRTEQGDSAMYLCASSLPDHQFFGPGTRLTVL.

In this sample, this clone turned up a few times. V and J are TRBV4-1 and TRBJ1-5; D remains unclear. V lost 4 bases and J 3 bases, leaving 13 bases between the germline ends. This CDR3 has 15 amino acids. In germline, CDR1 is MGHRA, CDR2 YSYEKL. The DNA of the CDR3 is TGCGCCAGCAGCCCCTGGCGGAGGGACAATCAGCCCCAGCATTTT. Translation: CASSPWRRDNQPQHF.

V gene TRBV9 combines with J gene TRBJ2-3; weak D call: TRBD2 (6 bases). The germline gives CDR1 SGDLS, CDR2 YYNGEE. This CDR3 comprises 15 residues. The V end lost 0 bases, the J end lost 4 bases, and 12 bases lay between the germline ends. The CDR3 DNA follows: TGTGCCAGCAGCGTAGGGTGGGGGAGGTCAGATACGCAGTATTTT. This sequence encodes CASSVGWGRSDTQYF.